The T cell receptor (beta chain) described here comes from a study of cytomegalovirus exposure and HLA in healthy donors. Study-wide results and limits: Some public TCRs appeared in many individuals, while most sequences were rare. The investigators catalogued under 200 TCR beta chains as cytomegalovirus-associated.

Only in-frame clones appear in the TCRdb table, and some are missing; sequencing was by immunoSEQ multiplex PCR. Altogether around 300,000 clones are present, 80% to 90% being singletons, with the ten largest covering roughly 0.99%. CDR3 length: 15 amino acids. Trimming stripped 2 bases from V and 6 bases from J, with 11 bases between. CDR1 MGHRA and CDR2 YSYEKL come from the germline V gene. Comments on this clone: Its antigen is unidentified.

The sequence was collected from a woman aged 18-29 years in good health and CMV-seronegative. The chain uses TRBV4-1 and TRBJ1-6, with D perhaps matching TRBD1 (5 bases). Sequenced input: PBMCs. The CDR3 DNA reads TGCGCCAGCAGCCAATTCCGCCAGGGTAATTCACCCCTCCACTTT. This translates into CASSQFRQGNSPLHF.